Only one count was recorded for the clone carrying this T cell receptor beta chain. This sample is part of a study of blood T cell repertoires in COVID-19. Study summary: Whether acute or convalescent, the COVID-19 samples came from the United States, Italy and Spain. Sample material is recorded as cDNA or gDNA derived from T cells, B-cell-depleted T cells, or PBMCs.

Germline CDR1 is SQVTM and CDR2 is ANQGSEA. Trimming stripped 4 bases from V and 2 bases from J, with 5 bases between. The CDR3 covers 11 residues. Generated by immunoSEQ multiplex PCR, the TCRdb table keeps only in-frame clones and is missing some. The sample carries 130,000 to 150,000 clones, about 90% recorded once. The TCR comes from a man aged 50 to 59 who had recovered from COVID-19. The J gene is TRBJ1-2, the V gene TRBV29-1, with no clear D. The sample taken for sequencing was peripheral blood. CDR3 in amino acids: CSVVQNYGYTF. The CDR3 DNA sequence: TGCAGCGTTGTACAGAACTATGGCTACACCTTC. The entire variable domain, with the rest obtained from reference TRBV29-1 and TRBJ1-2, is as follows: SAVISQKPSRDICQRGTSLTIQCQVDSQVTMMFWYRQQPGQSLTLIATANQGSEATYESGFVIDKFPISRPNLTFSTLTVSNMSPEDSSIYLCSVVQNYGYTFGSGTRLTVV.